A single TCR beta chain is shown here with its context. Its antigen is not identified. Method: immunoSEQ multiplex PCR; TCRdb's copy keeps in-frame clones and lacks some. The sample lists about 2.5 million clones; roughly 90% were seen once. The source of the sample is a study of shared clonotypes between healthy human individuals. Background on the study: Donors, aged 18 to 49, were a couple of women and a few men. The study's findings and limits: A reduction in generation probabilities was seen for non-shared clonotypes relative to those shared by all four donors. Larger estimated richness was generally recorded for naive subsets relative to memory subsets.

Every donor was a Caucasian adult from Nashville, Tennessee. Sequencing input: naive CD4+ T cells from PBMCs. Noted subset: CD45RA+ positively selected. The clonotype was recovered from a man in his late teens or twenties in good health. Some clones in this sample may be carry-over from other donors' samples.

This CDR3 is CASSLASGSNEKLFF. Written as DNA, the CDR3 is TGTGCCAGCAGCTTAGCATCCGGGAGTAATGAAAAACTGTTTTTT. This chain connects TRBV7-2 to TRBJ1-4, with no clear D. The V and J ends lost 0 bases and 4 bases respectively, with 9 bases between them. CDR1 SGHTA and CDR2 FQGNSA come from the germline V gene. There are 15 residues in the CDR3.